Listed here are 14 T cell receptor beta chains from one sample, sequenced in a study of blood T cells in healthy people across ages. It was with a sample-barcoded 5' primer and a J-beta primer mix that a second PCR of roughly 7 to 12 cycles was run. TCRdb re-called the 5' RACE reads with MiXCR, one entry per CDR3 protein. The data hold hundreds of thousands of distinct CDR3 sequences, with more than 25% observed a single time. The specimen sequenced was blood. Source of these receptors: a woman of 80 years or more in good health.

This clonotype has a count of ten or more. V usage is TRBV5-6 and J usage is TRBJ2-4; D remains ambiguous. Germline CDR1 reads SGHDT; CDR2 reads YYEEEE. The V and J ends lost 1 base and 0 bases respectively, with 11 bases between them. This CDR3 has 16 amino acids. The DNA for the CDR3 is TGTGCCAGCAGCTTGTGGCAGTTGGTAGCCAAAAACATTCAGTACTTC. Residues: CASSLWQLVAKNIQYF.

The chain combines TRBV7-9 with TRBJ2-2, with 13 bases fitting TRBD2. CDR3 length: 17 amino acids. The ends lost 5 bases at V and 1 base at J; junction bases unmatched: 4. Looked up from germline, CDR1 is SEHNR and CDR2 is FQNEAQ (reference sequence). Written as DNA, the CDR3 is TGTGCCAGCAGCCCAGGGACTAGCGGGGTGAACACCGGGGAGCTGTTTTTT. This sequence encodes CASSPGTSGVNTGELFF.

CDR3 DNA: TGTGCCTGGAGTGTGCGGGCGGGCAGCTACACCTTC. It yields the protein CAWSVRAGSYTF. The chain employs TRBV30 and TRBJ1-2; the D is unclear. Per germline, CDR1 GTSNPN and CDR2 SVGIG (reference sequence). The CDR3 is 12 amino acids. Trimming removed 0 bases at V and 9 bases at J, with 11 bases between.

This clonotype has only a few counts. DNA for the CDR3: TGTGCCAGCAGGCAAGAGGGGACAGGGGGCGACTATGGCTACACCTTC. Protein product: CASRQEGTGGDYGYTF. The chain employs TRBV6-2 or TRBV6-3 and TRBJ1-2; the match to TRBD1 covers 12 bases. The V segment lost 6 bases and the J segment 3 bases; nucleotides outside the gene matches: 8. The CDR3 has 16 residues. Germline V gene sequence: CDR1 MNHEY, CDR2 SVGEGT.

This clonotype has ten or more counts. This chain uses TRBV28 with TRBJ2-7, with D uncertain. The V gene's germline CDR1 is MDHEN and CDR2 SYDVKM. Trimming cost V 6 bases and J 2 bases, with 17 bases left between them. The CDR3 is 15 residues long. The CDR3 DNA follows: TGTGCCAGCAGCCGGGCAGACTCCCTTACCTACGAGCAGTACTTC. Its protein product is CASSRADSLTYEQYF.

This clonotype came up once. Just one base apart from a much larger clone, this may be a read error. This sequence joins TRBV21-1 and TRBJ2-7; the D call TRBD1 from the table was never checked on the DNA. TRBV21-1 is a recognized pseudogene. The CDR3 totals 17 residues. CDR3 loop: CASSYPRRGNTNCEQYF. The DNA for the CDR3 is TGTGCCAGCAGCTACCCGAGGCGGGGGAACACAAACTGCGAGCAGTACTTC.

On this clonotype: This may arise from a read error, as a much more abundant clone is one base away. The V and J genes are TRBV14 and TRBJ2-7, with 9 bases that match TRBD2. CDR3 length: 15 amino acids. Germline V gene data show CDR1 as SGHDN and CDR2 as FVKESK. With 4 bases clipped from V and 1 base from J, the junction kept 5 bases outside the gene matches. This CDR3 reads CASSPRLAESYEQYF. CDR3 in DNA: TGTGCCAGCAGCCCTCGACTAGCGGAGTCCTACGAGCAGTACTTC.

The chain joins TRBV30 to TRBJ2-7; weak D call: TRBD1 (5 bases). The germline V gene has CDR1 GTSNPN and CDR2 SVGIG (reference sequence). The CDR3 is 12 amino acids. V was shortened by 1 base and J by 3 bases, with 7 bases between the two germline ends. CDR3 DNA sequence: TGTGCCTGGAGTGGTCAGGGCTACGAGCAGTACTTC. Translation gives CAWSGQGYEQYF.

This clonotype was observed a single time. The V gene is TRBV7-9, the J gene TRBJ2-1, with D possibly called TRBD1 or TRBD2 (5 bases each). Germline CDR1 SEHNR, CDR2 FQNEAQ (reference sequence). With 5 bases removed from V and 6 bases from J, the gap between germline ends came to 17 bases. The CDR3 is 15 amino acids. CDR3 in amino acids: CASSLPTRGPNEQFF. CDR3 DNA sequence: TGTGCCAGCAGCCTCCCTACTAGGGGCCCCAATGAGCAGTTCTTC.

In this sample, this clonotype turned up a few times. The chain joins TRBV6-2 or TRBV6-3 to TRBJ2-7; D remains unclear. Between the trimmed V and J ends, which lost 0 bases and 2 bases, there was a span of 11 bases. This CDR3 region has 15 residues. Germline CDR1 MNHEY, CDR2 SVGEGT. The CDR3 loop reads CASSYSLGGAYEQYF. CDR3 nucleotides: TGTGCCAGCAGTTACTCTCTCGGTGGAGCCTACGAGCAGTACTTC.

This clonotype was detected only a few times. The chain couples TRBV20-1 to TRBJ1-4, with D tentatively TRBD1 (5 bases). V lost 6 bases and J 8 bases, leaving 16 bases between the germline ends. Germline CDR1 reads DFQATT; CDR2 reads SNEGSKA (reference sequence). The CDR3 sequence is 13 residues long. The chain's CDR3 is CSAEQALGEKLFF. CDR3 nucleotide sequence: TGCAGTGCCGAACAGGCCCTTGGGGAAAAACTGTTTTTT.

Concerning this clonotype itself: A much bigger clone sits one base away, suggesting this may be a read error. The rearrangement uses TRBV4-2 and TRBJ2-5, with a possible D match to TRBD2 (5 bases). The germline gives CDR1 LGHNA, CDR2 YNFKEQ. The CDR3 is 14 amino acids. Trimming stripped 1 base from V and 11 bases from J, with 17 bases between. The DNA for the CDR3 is TGTGCCAGCAGCCAAGGCGATCGGGGAAATGAGCAGTACTTC. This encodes CASSQGDRGNEQYF.

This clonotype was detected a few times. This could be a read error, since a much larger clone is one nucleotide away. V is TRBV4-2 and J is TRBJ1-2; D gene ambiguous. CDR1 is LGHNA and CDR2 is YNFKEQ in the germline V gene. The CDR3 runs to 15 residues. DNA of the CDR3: TGTGCCAGCAGCCAAGAAGGTCGAGGAGCCTATGGCCACACCTTC. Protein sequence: CASSQEGRGAYGHTF.

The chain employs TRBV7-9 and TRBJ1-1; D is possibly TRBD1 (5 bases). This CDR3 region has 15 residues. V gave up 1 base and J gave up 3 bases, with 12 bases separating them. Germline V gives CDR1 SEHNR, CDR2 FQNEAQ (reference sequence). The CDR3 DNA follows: TGTGCCAGCAGCTTAGGACTAGGGGATCACACTGAAGCTTTCTTT. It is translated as CASSLGLGDHTEAFF.